One sample yielded the 17 T cell receptor beta chains listed below, sequenced in a study of shared clonotypes between healthy human individuals. Cells designated naive CD8 were CD45RO-negative and were positively selected for CCR7, with terminally differentiated effector memory CD45RA+ cells excluded. Libraries were prepared by immunoSEQ multiplex PCR; TCRdb keeps only in-frame clonotypes and omits some of them. In the table there are about 2.2 million clones, approximately 92% of which are singletons. Sample: naive CD8+ T cells from PBMCs. The receptors here all came from a man younger than 35 in good health. Some clones in this sample may be carry-over from other donors' samples.

V gene TRBV7-9 combines with J gene TRBJ2-7; 8 bases match TRBD1. This CDR3 contains 14 residues. The germline V gene has CDR1 SEHNR and CDR2 FQNEAQ (reference sequence). The V gene end was trimmed by 10 bases and the J gene end by 4 bases; junction bases not matched to a gene: 12. The CDR3 sequence: CATTGQGAKYEQYF. CDR3 nucleotide sequence: TGTGCCACCACGGGGCAGGGGGCGAAATACGAGCAGTACTTC.

The chain employs TRBV10-3 and TRBJ2-7, with 9 bases fitting TRBD2. Germline V gene data show CDR1 as ENHRY and CDR2 as SYGVKD. The CDR3 is made up of 14 amino acids. J gave up 3 bases and V 5 bases, and 5 bases lay outside the gene matches. The DNA of the CDR3 is TGTGCCATCAGTTCCGGGACTAGCTACTACGAGCAGTACTTC. Translating it yields CAISSGTSYYEQYF.

Comment on this clone: This CDR3 is also generated by other DNA sequences in the sample. The chain joins TRBV7-9 to TRBJ2-5; a possible D gene is TRBD2 (6 bases). Germline values: CDR1 SEHNR, CDR2 FQNEAQ (reference sequence). The CDR3 sequence is 14 residues long. V was pared by 5 bases and J by 3 bases, with 13 bases between. Here the CDR3 DNA reads TGTGCCAGCAGCCCTCGGACGGGGGAAGAGACCCAGTACTTC. The encoded protein is CASSPRTGEETQYF.

The V and J genes are TRBV28 and TRBJ2-7; tentative D call: TRBD1 (6 bases). V lost 5 bases and J lost 5, with 16 bases in between. There are 14 residues in the CDR3. Germline CDR1 reads MDHEN; CDR2 reads SYDVKM. For the CDR3, the DNA is TGTGCCAGCAGTCAAGATGGACAGTTCCACGAGCAGTACTTC. This gives the protein CASSQDGQFHEQYF.

This clone occurred once. Other DNA sequences in the same sample also yield this CDR3. This rearrangement joins TRBV6-5 to TRBJ1-5; no clear D. V was trimmed by 2 bases and J by 6 bases, leaving 11 bases between them. CDR1 MNHEY and CDR2 SVGAGI come from the germline V gene. The CDR3 covers 14 residues. In DNA form, the CDR3 reads TGTGCCAGCAGTTACAGTGACACGGGTCAGCCCCAGCATTTT. This gives the protein CASSYSDTGQPQHF.

J is TRBJ2-3 and V is TRBV27; D perhaps matches TRBD2 (6 bases). Trimming shortened V by 5 bases and J by 4 bases, and 13 bases separated the two germline ends. The CDR3 spans 14 residues. The germline V gene has CDR1 MNHEY and CDR2 SMNVEV (reference sequence). CDR3: CASSPLPGADTQYF. For the CDR3, the DNA is TGTGCCAGCAGTCCACTACCGGGAGCAGATACGCAGTATTTT.

This clone has more than one count but fewer than ten. The chain links TRBV30 to TRBJ1-1; weak D call: TRBD1 (5 bases). V was trimmed by 1 base and J by 7 bases, leaving 7 bases between them. Germline CDR1 is GTSNPN and CDR2 is SVGIG (reference sequence). This CDR3 region has 11 residues. CDR3 DNA: TGTGCCTGGAGTGGAGGGGTTGAAGCTTTCTTT. Protein sequence: CAWSGGVEAFF.

The J gene is TRBJ2-1, the V gene TRBV13; D is unresolved. The CDR3 extends over 14 amino acids. Germline CDR1 PRHDT, CDR2 FYEKMQ (reference sequence). Trimming cost V 5 bases and J 10 bases, with 18 bases left between them. The CDR3 here is CASSPPGSLKEQFF. CDR3 nucleotide sequence: TGTGCCAGCAGCCCTCCAGGCAGTTTAAAAGAGCAGTTCTTC. The variable domain in full, with the rest retrieved from reference TRBV13 and TRBJ2-1, is AAGVIQSPRHLIKEKRETATLKCYPIPRHDTVYWYQQGPGQDPQFLISFYEKMQSDKGSIPDRFSAQQFSDYHSELNMSSLELGDSALYFCASSPPGSLKEQFFGPGTRLTVL.

This clone came up once. V is TRBV7-8 and J is TRBJ2-2; unclear D gene. The CDR3 has 16 amino acids. V was trimmed by 3 bases and J by 2 bases, leaving 13 bases between them. The germline V gene has CDR1 SGHVS and CDR2 FQNEAQ. CDR3 protein: CASSLWMDRNTGELFF. The CDR3 DNA sequence: TGTGCCAGCAGCTTGTGGATGGACCGAAACACCGGGGAGCTGTTTTTT. Full variable domain (missing parts from reference TRBV7-8 and TRBJ2-2): GAGVSQSPRYKVAKRGQDVALRCDPISGHVSLFWYQQALGQGPEFLTYFQNEAQLDKSGLPSDRFFAERPEGSVSTLKIQRTQQEDSAVYLCASSLWMDRNTGELFFGEGSRLTVL.

V and J are TRBV9 and TRBJ1-2, with no clear D. Germline V CDR1 and CDR2: SGDLS, YYNGEE. The CDR3 is 13 residues long. V was shortened by 3 bases and J by 3 bases, with 9 bases between the two germline ends. Here the CDR3 reads CASSAGNDYGYTF. CDR3 nucleotide sequence: TGTGCCAGCAGCGCAGGAAACGACTATGGCTACACCTTC. The entire variable domain, with the rest obtained from reference TRBV9 and TRBJ1-2, is as follows: DSGVTQTPKHLITATGQRVTLRCSPRSGDLSVYWYQQSLDQGLQFLIQYYNGEERAKGNILERFSAQQFPDLHSELNLSSLELGDSALYFCASSAGNDYGYTFGSGTRLTVV.

The CDR3: CASSSGDRGDPKNIQYF. In DNA, the CDR3 is TGTGCCAGCAGTTCAGGGGACAGGGGTGATCCCAAAAACATTCAGTACTTC. The rearrangement links TRBV28 to TRBJ2-4; 10 bases align to TRBD1. CDR1 and CDR2 (germline): MDHEN, SYDVKM. The J segment lost 2 bases and the V segment lost 4 bases, leaving 8 bases of the junction unmatched. The CDR3 loop spans 17 amino acids.

This chain joins TRBV6-5 and TRBJ1-4; 8 nucleotides align to TRBD1. Unmatched junction bases numbered 11, after V lost 7 bases and J lost 7 bases. From germline, CDR1 is MNHEY and CDR2 SVGAGI. The CDR3 loop spans 15 amino acids. The CDR3 sequence is CASTPTQGAGEKLFF. As DNA, the CDR3 is TGTGCCAGCACCCCAACCCAGGGGGCGGGTGAAAAACTGTTTTTT.

The chain recombines TRBV7-8 with TRBJ2-2; D is unresolved. V lost 0 bases, J lost 0 bases, and 11 bases lay in between. Germline lookup yields CDR1 SGHVS and CDR2 FQNEAQ. The CDR3 extends over 17 amino acids. In nucleotides, the CDR3 is TGTGCCAGCAGCTTAGCACCTCGCGATGCGAACACCGGGGAGCTGTTTTTT. Translation: CASSLAPRDANTGELFF.

This clone appeared once. The sample has other DNA sequences that encode this CDR3 too. The chain combines TRBV27 with TRBJ2-2; D is unresolved. Trimming took 6 bases from V and 0 from J, leaving 5 bases between them. CDR1 and CDR2 from the germline V gene are MNHEY and SMNVEV (reference sequence). The CDR3 loop spans 13 amino acids. CDR3 bases: TGTGCCAGCAGCCTAACGAACACCGGGGAGCTGTTTTTT. It yields the protein CASSLTNTGELFF.

Comment on this clone: This CDR3 is also generated by other DNA sequences in the sample. The V and J genes are TRBV27 and TRBJ2-2; no reliable D call. CDR3 length: 14 residues. Trimming stripped 3 bases from V and 7 bases from J, with 12 bases between. Germline lookup yields CDR1 MNHEY and CDR2 SMNVEV (reference sequence). The DNA of the CDR3 is TGTGCCAGCAGTTTTGGAGTTTCAGTCGGGGAGCTGTTTTTT. Its translation: CASSFGVSVGELFF.

This clone was seen only once. The rearrangement links TRBV4-3 to TRBJ2-7; a weak D match, TRBD1 (5 bases). The CDR3 sequence is 14 residues long. Trimming pared 4 bases from V and 2 bases from J, leaving 12 bases between. Per germline, CDR1 LGHNA and CDR2 YSLEER. The CDR3: CASSLRQRTYEQYF. In DNA, the CDR3 is TGCGCCAGCAGCCTCCGACAGAGGACCTACGAGCAGTACTTC.

This clone showed up just once. The chain couples TRBV11-2 to TRBJ2-5; D is unclear. The ends were cut back, 3 bases at V and 0 bases at J, with 8 bases in the middle. Germline V gene lookup returns CDR1 SGHAT and CDR2 FQNNGV. This CDR3 is built from 14 residues. CDR3 bases: TGTGCCAGCAGCTTGTTATCGTACCAAGAGACCCAGTACTTC. Translated, it gives CASSLLSYQETQYF.